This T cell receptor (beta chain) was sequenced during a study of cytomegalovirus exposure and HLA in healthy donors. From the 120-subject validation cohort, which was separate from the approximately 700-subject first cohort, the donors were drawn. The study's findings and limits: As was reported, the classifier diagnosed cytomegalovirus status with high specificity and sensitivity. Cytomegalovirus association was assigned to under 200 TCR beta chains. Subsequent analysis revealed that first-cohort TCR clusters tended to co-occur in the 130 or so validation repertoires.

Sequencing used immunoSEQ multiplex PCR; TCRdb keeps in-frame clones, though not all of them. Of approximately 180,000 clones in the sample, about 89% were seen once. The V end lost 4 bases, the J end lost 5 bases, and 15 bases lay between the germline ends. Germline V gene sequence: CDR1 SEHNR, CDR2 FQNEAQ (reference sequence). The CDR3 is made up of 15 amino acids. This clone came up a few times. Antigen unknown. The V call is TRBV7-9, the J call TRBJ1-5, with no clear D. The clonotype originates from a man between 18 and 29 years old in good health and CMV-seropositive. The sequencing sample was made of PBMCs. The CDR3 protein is CASSSTRMADQPQHF. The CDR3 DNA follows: TGTGCCAGCAGCTCCACTCGGATGGCGGATCAGCCCCAGCATTTT.